The TCR beta chain under discussion was sequenced for a study of blood T cells in healthy people across ages. The use of a sample-barcoded 5' primer and a J-beta primer mix characterized a second PCR of roughly 6 to 11 cycles. TCRdb re-analysed the 5' RACE reads in MiXCR, keeping a single row per CDR3 protein. The sample contains 1,500,000 or so distinct CDR3 sequences, about 45% of which appear only once. With V trimmed by 1 base and J by 8 bases, 7 bases remained unmatched. This CDR3 is 15 amino acids long. Germline values: CDR1 SGHRS, CDR2 YFSETQ. Sequencing was performed on blood. The rearrangement links TRBV5-1 to TRBJ2-4, with 9 bases aligning to TRBD1. This TCR was sampled from a woman between 18 and 29 years old in good health. CDR3 in DNA: TGCGCCAGCAGCTTGATACAGGGGGCCGGGGACATTCAGTACTTC. As protein: CASSLIQGAGDIQYF.